The 6 T cell receptor beta chains presented below share a single source sample, sequenced in a study of cytomegalovirus exposure and HLA in healthy donors. Produced via immunoSEQ multiplex PCR; TCRdb's table is partial and in-frame only. The data show over 200,000 clones, around 88% seen once. Sequenced input: PBMCs. The receptors derive from a woman aged 18-30 years in good health and CMV-seronegative.

This clone has only one observation. The chain uses TRBV5-6 and TRBJ2-3; 9 bases match TRBD1. Germline CDR1 is SGHDT and CDR2 is YYEEEE. This CDR3 is 17 amino acids long. With 0 bases clipped from V and 3 bases from J, the junction kept 8 bases outside the gene matches. The DNA of the CDR3 is TGTGCCAGCAGCTTGGCCTCGGGGACAGGGTGGACAGATACGCAGTATTTT. Protein: CASSLASGTGWTDTQYF.

V gene TRBV7-8 combines with J gene TRBJ2-2; no clear D. The CDR3 covers 14 residues. Germline CDR1 SGHVS, CDR2 FQNEAQ. The V end was cut by 5 bases, the J end by 4 bases, with 11 bases between. The CDR3 loop reads CASSPLLRTGELFF. Here the CDR3 DNA reads TGTGCCAGCAGCCCCCTCCTCCGCACCGGGGAGCTGTTTTTT.

The chain joins TRBV5-1 to TRBJ1-2, with 7 nucleotides matching TRBD1. The germline V gene encodes CDR1 SGHRS and CDR2 YFSETQ. The CDR3 sequence is 14 residues long. V gave up 3 bases and J gave up 6 bases; unmatched junction bases: 8. The CDR3 nucleotides read TGCGCCAGCAGCTCGGTCAGGGGGTCCGATGGCTACACCTTC. It yields the protein CASSSVRGSDGYTF. Full variable domain (remainder filled in from reference TRBV5-1 and TRBJ1-2): KAGVTQTPRYLIKTRGQQVTLSCSPISGHRSVSWYQQTPGQGLQFLFEYFSETQRNKGNFPGRFSGRQFSNSRSEMNVSTLELGDSALYLCASSSVRGSDGYTFGSGTRLTVV.

The V call is TRBV15, the J call TRBJ1-5, with D possibly being TRBD1 (6 bases). Germline CDR1 and CDR2: LNHNV and YYDKDF (reference sequence). The CDR3 sequence is 14 residues long. V was pared by 1 base and J by 3 bases, with 7 bases between. DNA of the CDR3: TGTGCCACCAGCAGAGGACAGGTCAATCAGCCCCAGCATTTT. Protein sequence: CATSRGQVNQPQHF.

V is TRBV27 and J is TRBJ1-4; tentatively, D is TRBD1 (5 bases). Germline V gene data show CDR1 as MNHEY and CDR2 as SMNVEV (reference sequence). The CDR3 length is 14 residues. Trimming removed 2 bases from V and 7 bases from J, with 11 bases in between. CDR3 amino acids: CASSLTRVGEKLFF. CDR3 sequence (DNA): TGTGCCAGCAGTTTAACCAGGGTGGGTGAAAAACTGTTTTTT. The whole variable domain, remainder taken from reference TRBV27 and TRBJ1-4, is EAQVTQNPRYLITVTGKKLTVTCSQNMNHEYMSWYRQDPGLGLRQIYYSMNVEVTDKGDVPEGYKVSRKEKRNFPLILESPSPNQTSLYFCASSLTRVGEKLFFGSGTQLSVL.

The genes are TRBV6-1 and TRBJ1-5; D unclear. V was cut by 2 bases and J by 6 bases, with 17 bases left in between. The CDR3 is made up of 16 amino acids. Germline values: CDR1 MNHNS, CDR2 SASEGT. The CDR3, as DNA: TGTGCCAGCAGTGAAATGTTAGTGCCGCCGAGTCAGCCCCAGCATTTT. This translates into CASSEMLVPPSQPQHF.